Listed below are T cell receptor beta chains from one sample, sequenced in a study of beta chain features in type 1 diabetes. Libraries were prepared by immunoSEQ multiplex PCR; TCRdb keeps only in-frame clonotypes and omits some of them. The data show tens of thousands of clones, around a third seen once. Sequencing was carried out using stem cell memory CD4+ T cells from blood. These receptors were collected from a woman aged 18-30 years in good health. Both conserved end residues are part of each CDR3. D genes are given only for firm matches. Clone size is stated in some rows and not others, as once, few, many or a class when expanded.

v_gene: TRBV4-1
j_gene: TRBJ1-2
abundance: NA
len: 15
d_gene: TRBD1
CDR3aa: CASSQPDRGFYGYTF
CDR3nt: TGCGCCAGCAGCCAACCAGACAGGGGATTTTATGGCTACACCTTC

v_gene: TRBV19
j_gene: TRBJ1-2
abundance: few
len: 16
d_gene: TRBD1
CDR3aa: CASSTPGQGTNYGYTF
CDR3nt: TGTGCCAGTAGTACTCCGGGACAGGGGACCAACTATGGCTACACCTTC

v_gene: TRBV7-9
j_gene: TRBJ2-7
abundance: NA
len: 17
d_gene: TRBD1
CDR3aa: CASSLGTGAFSSYEQYF
CDR3nt: TGTGCCAGCAGCTTAGGGACAGGGGCGTTTAGCTCCTACGAGCAGTACTTC

v_gene: TRBV9
j_gene: TRBJ2-5
abundance: few
len: 16
d_gene: TRBD2
CDR3aa: CASSVGSSGRTETQYF
CDR3nt: TGTGCCAGCAGCGTAGGGTCTAGCGGGAGGACCGAGACCCAGTACTTC

v_gene: TRBV10-2
j_gene: TRBJ1-5
abundance: NA
len: 14
d_gene: NA
CDR3aa: CASSDGQFNQPQHF
CDR3nt: TGCGCCAGCAGTGATGGACAATTCAATCAGCCCCAGCATTTT

v_gene: TRBV11-3
j_gene: TRBJ2-3
abundance: NA
len: 13
d_gene: NA
CDR3aa: CASSFRGADTQYF
CDR3nt: TGTGCCAGCAGCTTCCGGGGGGCGGATACGCAGTATTTT

v_gene: TRBV7-2
j_gene: TRBJ2-1
abundance: few
len: 16
d_gene: NA
CDR3aa: CASSLPGSGHANEQFF
CDR3nt: TGTGCCAGCAGCTTACCAGGTAGCGGTCACGCCAATGAGCAGTTCTTC

v_gene: TRBV30
j_gene: TRBJ2-4
abundance: few
len: 18
d_gene: NA
CDR3aa: CAWSHLQDRKLAKNIQYF
CDR3nt: TGTGCCTGGAGTCATCTTCAGGACAGAAAGCTAGCCAAAAACATTCAGTACTTC

v_gene: TRBV27
j_gene: TRBJ2-7
abundance: NA
len: 16
d_gene: TRBD1
CDR3aa: CASSLHSGTGPYEQYF
CDR3nt: TGTGCCAGCAGTTTACATTCCGGGACAGGACCCTACGAGCAGTACTTC

v_gene: TRBV4-3
j_gene: TRBJ2-5
abundance: NA
len: 15
d_gene: TRBD2
CDR3aa: CASSKTSGGQETQYF
CDR3nt: TGCGCCAGCAGCAAAACTAGCGGGGGGCAGGAGACCCAGTACTTC

v_gene: TRBV5-1
j_gene: TRBJ2-7
abundance: NA
len: 17
d_gene: TRBD2
CDR3aa: CASSLGGRREGSYEQYF
CDR3nt: TGCGCCAGCAGCTTGGGGGGCCGGCGGGAGGGCTCCTACGAGCAGTACTTC

v_gene: TRBV30
j_gene: TRBJ1-5
abundance: NA
len: 15
d_gene: TRBD1
CDR3aa: CAWRQPGQGWQPQHF
CDR3nt: TGTGCCTGGAGACAACCGGGACAGGGTTGGCAGCCCCAGCATTTT

v_gene: TRBV9
j_gene: TRBJ2-2
abundance: NA
len: 14
d_gene: TRBD2
CDR3aa: CASSAGTRSGELFF
CDR3nt: TGTGCCAGCAGCGCCGGGACTAGATCCGGGGAGCTGTTTTTT

v_gene: TRBV30
j_gene: TRBJ1-1
abundance: NA
len: 13
d_gene: TRBD1
CDR3aa: CGGQGGMNTEAFF
CDR3nt: TGTGGGGGGCAGGGGGGAATGAACACTGAAGCTTTCTTT

v_gene: TRBV4-2
j_gene: TRBJ1-2
abundance: few
len: 15
d_gene: TRBD1
CDR3aa: CASSLLTGSNYGYTF
CDR3nt: TGTGCCAGCAGCCTACTGACAGGGAGTAACTATGGCTACACCTTC

v_gene: TRBV4-3
j_gene: TRBJ1-2
abundance: NA
len: 16
d_gene: NA
CDR3aa: CASSPEAQVIFYGYTF
CDR3nt: TGCGCCAGCAGCCCGGAGGCGCAGGTTATTTTCTATGGCTACACCTTC

v_gene: TRBV7-2
j_gene: TRBJ2-7
abundance: few
len: 15
d_gene: NA
CDR3aa: CASSWRQGDGGEQYF
CDR3nt: TGTGCCAGCAGCTGGCGCCAGGGGGATGGGGGGGAGCAGTACTTC

v_gene: TRBV19
j_gene: TRBJ2-2
abundance: few
len: 15
d_gene: TRBD2
CDR3aa: CASSIGTSGTGELFF
CDR3nt: TGTGCCAGTAGTATCGGGACTAGCGGGACCGGGGAGCTGTTTTTT

v_gene: TRBV7-2
j_gene: TRBJ2-3
abundance: few
len: 18
d_gene: TRBD2
CDR3aa: CASSSRLVGGASTDTQYF
CDR3nt: TGTGCCAGCAGCTCAAGGCTAGTCGGGGGGGCCAGCACAGATACGCAGTATTTT

v_gene: TRBV23-1
j_gene: TRBJ2-5
abundance: few
len: 16
d_gene: TRBD2
CDR3aa: CASTPGLAVRCETQYF
CDR3nt: TGCGCCAGCACCCCCGGACTAGCGGTTCGTTGCGAGACCCAGTACTTC

v_gene: TRBV6-1
j_gene: TRBJ2-7
abundance: once
len: 10
d_gene: NA
CDR3aa: CASWEYEQYF
CDR3nt: TGTGCCTCCTGGGAGTACGAGCAGTACTTC

v_gene: TRBV30
j_gene: TRBJ2-3
abundance: many
len: 12
d_gene: NA
CDR3aa: CAWSPGTDTQYF
CDR3nt: TGTGCCTGGAGTCCCGGGACAGATACGCAGTATTTT

v_gene: TRBV18
j_gene: TRBJ2-5
abundance: NA
len: 14
d_gene: TRBD1
CDR3aa: CASSQTGGQETQYF
CDR3nt: TGTGCCAGCTCACAAACAGGGGGCCAAGAGACCCAGTACTTC

v_gene: TRBV30
j_gene: TRBJ1-2
abundance: few
len: 14
d_gene: NA
CDR3aa: CAWSVGQGNYGYTF
CDR3nt: TGTGCCTGGAGTGTAGGCCAGGGCAACTATGGCTACACCTTC

v_gene: TRBV7-2
j_gene: TRBJ1-1
abundance: NA
len: 15
d_gene: TRBD1
CDR3aa: CASSYRTGGGTEAFF
CDR3nt: TGTGCCAGCAGCTATAGGACAGGGGGGGGAACTGAAGCTTTCTTT

v_gene: TRBV18
j_gene: TRBJ2-7
abundance: few
len: 15
d_gene: TRBD1
CDR3aa: CASSPSGTGTYEQYF
CDR3nt: TGTGCCAGCTCACCCTCCGGGACAGGGACCTACGAGCAGTACTTC

v_gene: TRBV29-1
j_gene: TRBJ1-1
abundance: NA
len: 12
d_gene: NA
CDR3aa: CSVGRGGTEAFF
CDR3nt: TGCAGCGTTGGGAGGGGTGGCACTGAAGCTTTCTTT

v_gene: TRBV7-8
j_gene: TRBJ1-1
abundance: NA
len: 14
d_gene: NA
CDR3aa: CASSKTEMNTEAFF
CDR3nt: TGTGCCAGCTCCAAGACAGAAATGAACACTGAAGCTTTCTTT

v_gene: TRBV5-4
j_gene: TRBJ2-3
abundance: NA
len: 17
d_gene: TRBD2
CDR3aa: CASSSGLLAASTDTQYF
CDR3nt: TGTGCCAGCAGCTCGGGCCTACTAGCGGCTAGCACAGATACGCAGTATTTT

v_gene: TRBV19
j_gene: TRBJ1-2
abundance: few
len: 12
d_gene: NA
CDR3aa: CASSISGYGYTF
CDR3nt: TGTGCCAGTAGTATCTCAGGGTATGGCTACACCTTC

v_gene: TRBV10-3
j_gene: TRBJ2-3
abundance: few
len: 16
d_gene: TRBD2
CDR3aa: CAISAPLAGGTDTQYF
CDR3nt: TGTGCCATCAGCGCCCCATTAGCGGGCGGCACAGATACGCAGTATTTT

v_gene: TRBV7-9
j_gene: TRBJ2-2
abundance: NA
len: 15
d_gene: TRBD1
CDR3aa: CASSETGGNTGELFF
CDR3nt: TGTGCCAGCAGTGAGACAGGGGGCAATACCGGGGAGCTGTTTTTT

v_gene: TRBV10-3
j_gene: TRBJ2-1
abundance: few
len: 13
d_gene: TRBD2
CDR3aa: CATGTSGGHEQFF
CDR3nt: TGTGCCACCGGGACTAGCGGGGGGCATGAGCAGTTCTTC

v_gene: TRBV29-1
j_gene: TRBJ2-5
abundance: many
len: 13
d_gene: NA
CDR3aa: CSVEATLMETQYF
CDR3nt: TGCAGCGTTGAGGCGACACTGATGGAGACCCAGTACTTC

v_gene: TRBV5-1
j_gene: TRBJ2-1
abundance: NA
len: 14
d_gene: NA
CDR3aa: CASSLRQINNEQFF
CDR3nt: TGCGCCAGCAGCTTAAGACAGATTAACAATGAGCAGTTCTTC

v_gene: TRBV15
j_gene: TRBJ2-7
abundance: NA
len: 15
d_gene: TRBD2
CDR3aa: CATSRSASGKVEQYF
CDR3nt: TGTGCCACCAGCAGATCGGCTAGCGGGAAGGTCGAGCAGTACTTC

v_gene: TRBV7-9
j_gene: TRBJ1-1
abundance: NA
len: 13
d_gene: NA
CDR3aa: CASSPLRNTEAFF
CDR3nt: TGTGCCAGCAGCCCCCTAAGGAACACTGAAGCTTTCTTT

v_gene: TRBV2
j_gene: TRBJ2-1
abundance: few
len: 16
d_gene: TRBD2
CDR3aa: CASSARVLAGGHEQFF
CDR3nt: TGTGCCAGCAGTGCACGTGTCCTAGCGGGGGGCCATGAGCAGTTCTTC

v_gene: TRBV14
j_gene: TRBJ2-7
abundance: few
len: 14
d_gene: TRBD1
CDR3aa: CASSHLGQSYEQYF
CDR3nt: TGTGCCAGCAGCCATTTGGGACAGTCCTACGAGCAGTACTTC

v_gene: TRBV18
j_gene: TRBJ2-5
abundance: few
len: 13
d_gene: TRBD1
CDR3aa: CASSPGQGETQYF
CDR3nt: TGTGCCAGCTCACCCGGACAGGGGGAGACCCAGTACTTC

v_gene: TRBV19
j_gene: TRBJ1-3
abundance: NA
len: 11
d_gene: NA
CDR3aa: CASSIADTIYF
CDR3nt: TGTGCCAGTAGTATTGCGGACACCATATATTTT

v_gene: TRBV9
j_gene: TRBJ1-2
abundance: NA
len: 15
d_gene: TRBD1
CDR3aa: CASSPTGEFNYGYTF
CDR3nt: TGTGCCAGCAGCCCCACAGGGGAATTTAACTATGGCTACACCTTC

v_gene: TRBV2
j_gene: TRBJ1-1
abundance: NA
len: 14
d_gene: NA
CDR3aa: CASSSQGGETEAFF
CDR3nt: TGTGCCAGCAGTTCACAGGGCGGAGAAACTGAAGCTTTCTTT

v_gene: TRBV20-1
j_gene: TRBJ2-1
abundance: few
len: 11
d_gene: TRBD2
CDR3aa: CSAGLAGRLIF
CDR3nt: TGCAGTGCTGGACTAGCGGGGCGGCTGATCTTC

v_gene: TRBV7-2
j_gene: TRBJ1-5
abundance: NA
len: 13
d_gene: NA
CDR3aa: CASSFSGNQPQHF
CDR3nt: TGTGCCAGCAGCTTCTCAGGGAATCAGCCCCAGCATTTT